These 20 T cell receptor beta chains came from one sample sequenced in a study of T cells in Graves' hyperthyroidism and ophthalmopathy. TCR beta CDR3 regions were amplified from RNA transcripts. The primer set for the first-round RT-PCR of the TCR CDR3 was HTBI. One entry per CDR3 protein, called by TCRdb with MiXCR from the multiplex PCR reads. This table has roughly 380,000 distinct CDR3 sequences, about an eighth appearing once. The sequenced sample was blood. These receptor sequences come from a woman under 30 with Graves' hyperthyroidism.

The rearrangement links TRBV29-1 to TRBJ2-5; D gene uncertain. This CDR3 region has 12 residues. Per germline, CDR1 SQVTM and CDR2 ANQGSEA. Trimming stripped 4 bases from V and 5 bases from J, with 11 bases between. In DNA form, the CDR3 reads TGCAGCGTTGCTCTAAAAATGGAGACCCAGTACTTC. This encodes CSVALKMETQYF.

The chain employs TRBV6-2 or TRBV6-3 and TRBJ2-7, with D tentatively TRBD1 (6 bases). The germline V gene encodes CDR1 MNHEY and CDR2 SVGEGT. The CDR3 is made up of 15 amino acids. V was clipped by 6 bases and J by 1 base, with 16 bases between them. Here the CDR3 DNA reads TGTGCCAGCAGCTTATACCTACAGGGATCCTACGAGCAGTACTTC. Translating it yields CASSLYLQGSYEQYF.

This clonotype appeared many times. This chain joins TRBV12-3 or TRBV12-4 and TRBJ2-2, with TRBD2 matching 13 bases. The CDR3 runs to 17 residues. The J segment lost 7 bases and the V segment lost 3 bases, leaving 8 bases of the junction unmatched. This CDR3 reads CASSFVLAGGPVGELFF. In nucleotides, the CDR3 is TGTGCCAGCAGTTTCGTACTAGCGGGAGGGCCGGTCGGGGAGCTGTTTTTT.

This clonotype was seen repeatedly, ten times or more. J is TRBJ2-3 and V is TRBV20-1, with TRBD2 matching over 16 bases. V was pared by 1 base and J by 3 bases, with 1 base of the junction left unmatched. CDR1 and CDR2 (germline): DFQATT, SNEGSKA (reference sequence). CDR3 size: 16 residues. CDR3 in amino acids: CSARGGLAGGTDTQYF. DNA for the CDR3: TGCAGTGCTAGAGGGGGACTAGCGGGAGGGACAGATACGCAGTATTTT.

This clonotype has ten or more counts. This sequence joins TRBV20-1 and TRBJ1-5; 7 bases fit TRBD1. The CDR3 runs to 15 residues. Germline V gene sequence: CDR1 DFQATT, CDR2 SNEGSKA (reference sequence). V was pared by 6 bases and J by 1 base, with 9 bases of the junction left unmatched. CDR3 residues: CSALKPQGSNQPQHF. CDR3 nucleotide sequence: TGCAGTGCCTTAAAACCACAGGGGAGCAATCAGCCCCAGCATTTT.

This rearrangement joins TRBV24-1 to TRBJ2-1; no firm D call. CDR1 and CDR2 from the germline V gene are KGHDR and SFDVKD. V lost 4 bases and J lost 9, with 12 bases in between. This CDR3 has 13 residues. The CDR3 is CATSENPHTEQFF. Written as DNA, the CDR3 is TGTGCCACCAGTGAAAACCCCCATACTGAGCAGTTCTTC.

This chain connects TRBV4-3 to TRBJ1-1; no clear D gene. The germline V gene has CDR1 LGHNA and CDR2 YSLEER. V lost 0 bases and J lost 6, with 17 bases in between. The CDR3 runs 16 residues. CDR3 amino acids: CASSQDGGFFKAEAFF. Here the CDR3 DNA reads TGCGCCAGCAGCCAAGATGGCGGGTTTTTTAAGGCTGAAGCTTTCTTT.

This clonotype was counted ten times or more. The rearrangement links TRBV5-8 to TRBJ1-1; 7 bases fit TRBD1. The length of the CDR3 is 14 residues. The ends lost 0 bases at V and 7 bases at J; junction bases unmatched: 6. Germline lookup yields CDR1 SGHTS and CDR2 YDEGEE. CDR3 sequence (DNA): TGTGCCAGCAGCTTGGTAGGGGGCGCGAATGAAGCTTTCTTT. Encoded protein: CASSLVGGANEAFF.

The gene calls are TRBV7-3 and TRBJ2-7; 7 nucleotides match TRBD2. Germline CDR1 reads SGHTA; CDR2 reads FQGTGA. This CDR3 is 15 amino acids long. The CDR3 is CASGAGTTRGREQYF. CDR3 sequence (DNA): TGTGCTAGTGGGGCCGGGACTACACGTGGAAGGGAGCAGTACTTC.

The chain combines TRBV19 with TRBJ1-2, with D tentatively TRBD1 (6 bases). There are 12 residues in the CDR3. Germline loops: CDR1 LNHDA, CDR2 SQIVND (reference sequence). V dropped 3 bases and J dropped 6 bases, with 8 bases sitting between them. Written as DNA, the CDR3 is TGTGCCAGTAGTATCAGGGGCGATGGCTACACCTTC. It specifies CASSIRGDGYTF.

V is TRBV7-2 and J is TRBJ1-2; D remains unclear. V lost 1 base to trimming and J lost 6 bases, with 18 bases between them. Germline CDR1 SGHTA, CDR2 FQGNSA. This CDR3 spans 16 amino acids. CDR3 sequence (DNA): TGTGCCAGCAGCTTAGTTGGGTTAGGGAACATCAATGGCTACACCTTC. Protein sequence: CASSLVGLGNINGYTF.

This chain joins TRBV6-2 or TRBV6-3 and TRBJ1-2; 12 bases are a match to TRBD1. The CDR3 length is 15 residues. The germline V gene encodes CDR1 MNHEY and CDR2 SVGEGT. V gave up 3 bases and J gave up 4 bases; unmatched junction bases: 3. CDR3 sequence reads: CASSYGTGGLYGYTF. The CDR3 region has the DNA TGTGCCAGCAGTTATGGGACAGGGGGCCTCTATGGCTACACCTTC.

The rearrangement uses TRBV5-6 and TRBJ2-2; TRBD2 matches at 7 bases. The V and J ends lost 4 bases and 3 bases, in that order; junction bases with no gene match: 12. This CDR3 comprises 17 residues. Germline V gene lookup returns CDR1 SGHDT and CDR2 YYEEEE. CDR3 coding DNA: TGTGCCAGCAGCACCTGGAAGGGGACTACCTACACCGGGGAGCTGTTTTTT. Translated, it gives CASSTWKGTTYTGELFF.

In this sample, this clonotype turned up many times. One end of the junction does not line up with germline, which may come from a read error. This CDR3 reads CASSFARGTYNEQFF. The DNA for the CDR3 is TGTGCCAGCAGCTTCGCCAGGGGGACATACAATGAGCAGTTCTTC. V gene TRBV5-1 combines with J gene TRBJ2-1; 7 bases fit TRBD1. The CDR3 length is 15 residues. Germline V gene data show CDR1 as SGHRS and CDR2 as YFSETQ.

In its sample, this clonotype was seen many times. V and J are TRBV20-1 and TRBJ2-3; 10 bases are a match to TRBD2. Germline loops: CDR1 DFQATT, CDR2 SNEGSKA (reference sequence). The V and J ends lost 6 bases and 4 bases, in that order; junction bases with no gene match: 10. CDR3 size: 15 residues. The CDR3 nucleotides read TGCAGTGCAACAGTTAGCGGGGGGATCCCAGATACGCAGTATTTT. Its protein product is CSATVSGGIPDTQYF.

A word on this clonotype: A read error may explain this, as a much larger clone is one base away. V usage is TRBV10-3 and J usage is TRBJ2-1; D possibly corresponds to TRBD1 (6 bases). Germline loops: CDR1 ENHRY, CDR2 SYGVKD. The CDR3 is 13 residues long. Trimming removed 2 bases at V and 9 bases at J, with 11 bases between. CDR3 residues: CAISETGSAEQFF. The CDR3 nucleotides are TGTGCCATCAGTGAGACAGGGAGCGCTGAGCAGTTCTTC.

This clonotype was counted a few times. V gene TRBV20-1 combines with J gene TRBJ1-3, with 7 bases that match TRBD1. Losses at the gene ends were 3 bases for V and 0 bases for J; bases not matched to a gene: 8. There are 16 residues in the CDR3. Germline V gene sequence: CDR1 DFQATT, CDR2 SNEGSKA (reference sequence). CDR3 protein: CSARVPGQLSGNTIYF. The CDR3 DNA sequence: TGCAGTGCTAGGGTTCCGGGACAGCTCTCTGGAAACACCATATATTTT.

On this clonotype: The junction departs from germline at one end; a sequencing error may be responsible. The chain is built from TRBV2 and TRBJ2-1; tentatively, D is TRBD2 (6 bases). There are 16 residues in the CDR3. Germline CDR1 is SNHLY and CDR2 is FYNNEI. CDR3: CAISDPSAPGGNEQFF. CDR3 in DNA: TGTGCCATCAGTGACCCTAGCGCCCCCGGAGGAAATGAGCAGTTCTTC.

This clonotype showed up many times. The chain has TRBV7-3 and TRBJ2-1; the D is unclear. The CDR3 has 15 residues. The V end was cut by 1 base, the J end by 2 bases, with 9 bases between. The germline CDR1 and CDR2 sequences are SGHTA and FQGTGA. The CDR3 region has the DNA TGTGCCAGCAGCTTAATGCGTAGTCCCTACAATGAGCAGTTCTTC. This gives the protein CASSLMRSPYNEQFF.

The chain has TRBV2 and TRBJ1-1; D gene unclear. Germline CDR1 SNHLY, CDR2 FYNNEI. V lost 5 bases, J lost 1 base, and 11 bases lay in between. The CDR3 has 14 residues. CDR3 DNA sequence: TGTGCCAGCAGTCTCGACCAGTCGAACACTGAAGCTTTCTTT. Translated: CASSLDQSNTEAFF.